The source of this T cell receptor beta chain is a study of Graves' ophthalmopathy and Graves' hyperthyroidism (dated by TCRdb to the late 2010s). About the study as a whole: Peripheral blood was collected at initial diagnosis, prior to any treatment. The study used TCR beta repertoire signatures to distinguish Graves' ophthalmopathy from Graves' hyperthyroidism and to predict progression to ophthalmopathy. In total, some 140 blood samples were TCR-sequenced: approximately 42 ophthalmopathy, over 70 hyperthyroidism and about 17 hyperthyroidism-to-ophthalmopathy patients. A discovery set of 95 to 100 patients (43 ophthalmopathy, 55 to 60 stable hyperthyroidism) was enrolled to explore V-J signatures distinguishing ophthalmopathy from hyperthyroidism. The independent validation cohort included approximately 19 hyperthyroidism patients plus 17 patients who later progressed from hyperthyroidism to ophthalmopathy. In roughly six hyperthyroidism patients, the T-cell repertoire of thyroid tissue was compared with the T-cell repertoire of blood. After sampling, hyperthyroidism patients received methimazole starting at 30 mg daily, and ophthalmopathy patients received high-dose intravenous methylprednisolone. For training and testing, the 80 to 100 patients in the discovery cohort were randomly divided in a 7:3 ratio. Study-level results and caveats: In cross-validation, the 13-signature model distinguished ophthalmopathy from stable hyperthyroidism with around 90% sensitivity and over 81% specificity, while in the test set the corresponding values were approximately 79% and 70%. Most expanded thyroid clonotypes with frequency above 0.001 were also detected in blood, suggesting blood repertoires may reflect the thyroid immune response. In validation, the model predicted ophthalmopathy progression with roughly 68% sensitivity and about 73% specificity; roughly eleven predicted patients were CT-confirmed with GO in a median of about 6.1 months. Sample size was not statistically predetermined, and group allocation was not concealed from the investigators.

For repertoire sequencing, TCR beta CDR3 regions were amplified from RNA transcripts. The first round was an RT-PCR using HTBI primers with the Qiagen OneStep RT-PCR kit, and this first round was followed by a second-round multiplex PCR, then size selection and purification. The libraries underwent paired-end sequencing with 100 bp reads on an Illumina HiSeq2000. The original pipeline was this. SOAPnuke was used to process the reads, removing any read that contained adapters or uncalled bases, had a mean Phred below 15, or lacked an exact match to the constant primer or identifier. High-quality paired reads were merged with COPE v1.2.5. Unique nucleotide sequences were defined as clonotypes and aligned to IMGT TRB V, D and J references using MiTCR v1.1. Analysis was restricted to V-J combinations with a frequency above 0.0001, which covered roughly 99% of repertoires. For each V-J combination, a TCR clonal expansion and chaos score was defined as F50 clonal expansion divided by the chaos observed in the TCRdist matrix. Welch's t-statistics and random forest were used to reduce the features to 10 to 15 V-J combinations, which were then used as input to a naive Bayes classifier. The Morisita-Horn index was used to measure how similar the thyroid and blood repertoires were. The raw public reads went through TCRdb reprocessing: fastp at Q25, MiXCR clone calling, in-frame beta chains kept. Rows with one shared CDR3 protein collapse into an entry with the most common genes and DNA. The V and J calls shown here were made by TCRdb, not taken from the authors' results. This sample lists hundreds of thousands of distinct CDR3 sequences; over 20% were detected once. 2.5% to 3% of the sample rests with the top ten.

This clonotype has at least ten counts. This clone's antigen is unknown. Within one base of it there is no much larger clone, and no base qualities were kept. V is reduced by 0 bases and J by 4 bases, leaving a spacing of 3 bases between them. According to the germline V gene (reference sequence), CDR1 reads GTSNPN and CDR2 reads SVGIG. From the cysteine up to the phenylalanine, the CDR3 has a length of 11 residues. The only DNA kept is the CDR3, 33 bases in frame from the first base. Hyperthyroidism was considered stable if no progression to ophthalmopathy occurred within 18 months of follow-up. Hyperthyroidism patients were newly diagnosed, with disease duration under 2 months, and aged 18 to 65 years. Patients with other autoimmune diseases, uncontrolled infections, pregnancy or lactation were excluded. Diagnosis relied on clinical symptoms, serum thyroxine, TRAb, thyroid ultrasound and orbital computed tomography. Ficoll-Paque density gradient centrifugation was used to isolate PBMCs from under 11 ml of fresh peripheral blood. Total RNA was extracted using Trizol reagent, and RNA quality was checked on an Agilent 2100 Bioanalyzer.

The material sequenced was peripheral blood. This TCR was sampled from a woman between 18 and 30 years old with stable Graves' hyperthyroidism. Donor details come from another sample of the same person, matched by shared clones. The V and J genes are TRBV30 and TRBJ1-2; the D gene is not confidently resolved. The bases are TGTGCCTGGAGTGTATCCTATGGCTACACCTTC. It encodes CAWSVSYGYTF.